These T cell receptor beta chains were read from a single sample in a study of cytomegalovirus exposure and HLA in healthy donors. Produced via immunoSEQ multiplex PCR; TCRdb's table is partial and in-frame only. The repertoire includes roughly 200,000 clones, less than 90% of them detected once, and less than 0.35% sits in the top ten. Sequencing was carried out using PBMCs. Receptor source: a woman under 40 in good health and CMV-seronegative. Both conserved end residues are part of each CDR3. The order of the fields is V gene, J gene, clone size, D gene, CDR3 protein, CDR3 DNA. D genes are given only for firm matches. The listing skips clone size in some rows; elsewhere it reads once, few, many or a size class.

TRBV5-6	TRBJ1-2	-	TRBD1	CASSPDRVYGYTF	TGTGCCAGCAGCCCGGACAGGGTATATGGCTACACCTTC
TRBV7-8	TRBJ1-1	-	-	CASSPVGLGRANTEAFF	TGTGCCAGCAGCCCAGTGGGCCTTGGGAGGGCGAACACTGAAGCTTTCTTT
TRBV5-6	TRBJ2-7	-	-	CASSLMGQLYYEQYF	TGTGCCAGCAGCTTGATGGGACAACTCTACTACGAGCAGTACTTC
TRBV28	TRBJ1-1	-	-	CASRPPVNTEAFF	TGTGCCAGCAGGCCGCCAGTGAACACTGAAGCTTTCTTT
TRBV6-1	TRBJ2-5	-	-	CASSGTWGSETQYF	TGTGCCAGCAGTGGGACATGGGGATCAGAGACCCAGTACTTC
TRBV5-1	TRBJ1-3	-	-	CASSFYPGQGNTIYF	TGCGCCAGCAGCTTTTATCCAGGACAGGGAAACACCATATATTTT
TRBV5-6	TRBJ2-7	-	-	CASSPGVGYEQYF	TGTGCCAGCAGCCCGGGTGTAGGATACGAGCAGTACTTC
TRBV5-5	TRBJ2-7	once	-	CASSLLAGSYEQYF	TGTGCCAGCAGCTTGTTGGCAGGGTCCTACGAGCAGTACTTC
TRBV19	TRBJ1-5	-	-	CASSAAERAQHF	TGTGCCAGTAGTGCGGCTGAGCGAGCCCAGCATTTT
TRBV5-4	TRBJ2-7	-	TRBD2	CASSHAGTRVSYEQYF	TGTGCCAGCAGCCACGCCGGGACTAGGGTCTCCTACGAGCAGTACTTC
TRBV7-9	TRBJ2-2	-	TRBD2	CASSLRSSSGMNTGELFF	TGTGCCAGCAGCTTACGGTCCTCTAGCGGGATGAACACCGGGGAGCTGTTTTTT
TRBV7-9	TRBJ2-3	-	TRBD2	CASSTPERGGLDTQYF	TGTGCCAGCAGCACCCCGGAGCGGGGGGGTTTAGATACGCAGTATTTT
TRBV28	TRBJ2-2	-	TRBD1	CASSSRQGYWVLNTGELFF	TGTGCCAGCAGTTCTCGACAGGGTTATTGGGTTTTGAACACCGGGGAGCTGTTTTTT
TRBV9	TRBJ2-7	-	TRBD2	CASSVGVAGVSEQYF	TGTGCCAGCAGCGTAGGAGTAGCGGGAGTCTCCGAGCAGTACTTC
TRBV6-4	TRBJ1-1	-	TRBD1	CARTGIPTEAFF	TGTGCCAGGACAGGGATCCCGACTGAAGCTTTCTTT
TRBV28	TRBJ2-5	-	TRBD1	CASSPRGRPQETQYF	TGTGCCAGCAGTCCGAGGGGGCGGCCCCAAGAGACCCAGTACTTC
TRBV6-5	TRBJ2-7	once	-	CASSYGQGSLSYEQYF	TGTGCCAGCAGTTACGGGCAGGGCTCCCTTTCCTACGAGCAGTACTTC
TRBV5-1	TRBJ2-1	once	TRBD2	CASSLALAGGNEQFF	TGCGCCAGCAGCTTGGCTCTAGCGGGGGGTAATGAGCAGTTCTTC
TRBV2	TRBJ2-7	-	-	CASSEQYEQYF	TGTGCCAGCAGTGAACAGTACGAGCAGTACTTC
TRBV30	TRBJ1-5	-	-	CAWSSTGNQPQHF	TGTGCCTGGAGTAGCACAGGGAATCAGCCCCAGCATTTT
TRBV4-1	TRBJ1-1	-	TRBD1	CASSQERGRKPEAFF	TGCGCCAGCAGCCAAGAAAGGGGGCGAAAGCCTGAAGCTTTCTTT
TRBV7-9	TRBJ1-1	once	TRBD1	CASSLIATGRTEAFF	TGTGCCAGCAGCTTAATAGCGACAGGGCGCACTGAAGCTTTCTTT
TRBV11-3	TRBJ2-1	-	TRBD2	CASSSGLAGNNEQFF	TGTGCCAGCAGCTCGGGACTAGCGGGGAACAATGAGCAGTTCTTC
TRBV5-5	TRBJ2-7	once	-	CASSLGDSSYEQYF	TGTGCCAGCAGCTTGGGTGATAGCTCCTACGAGCAGTACTTC
TRBV9	TRBJ1-4	-	-	CASSVGAGLTNEKLFF	TGTGCCAGCAGCGTAGGGGCAGGGCTAACTAATGAAAAACTGTTTTTT
TRBV28	TRBJ2-3	-	TRBD2	CASKTSGSTDTQYF	TGTGCCAGCAAGACTAGCGGGAGCACAGATACGCAGTATTTT
TRBV6-6	TRBJ2-7	-	-	CASSYFFGSVNYEQYF	TGTGCCAGCAGTTACTTTTTTGGCAGCGTAAACTACGAGCAGTACTTC
TRBV5-1	TRBJ2-3	-	-	CASSPAVGGGFTDTQYF	TGCGCCAGCAGCCCGGCGGTTGGGGGGGGCTTCACAGATACGCAGTATTTT
TRBV9	TRBJ2-1	-	-	CASSVEGFGNEQFF	TGTGCCAGCAGCGTAGAGGGGTTTGGAAATGAGCAGTTCTTC
TRBV2	TRBJ1-1	-	-	CASSEGAMNTEAFF	TGTGCCAGCAGTGAGGGGGCGATGAACACTGAAGCTTTCTTT
TRBV5-4	TRBJ2-5	-	-	CASSWGLGDEETQYF	TGTGCCAGCAGCTGGGGTCTAGGGGATGAGGAGACCCAGTACTTC
TRBV5-1	TRBJ2-3	-	TRBD2	CASSLRSGTSGTDTQYF	TGCGCCAGCAGCCTCAGGTCGGGGACTAGCGGCACAGATACGCAGTATTTT
TRBV7-9	TRBJ2-3	-	-	CASSFPSTSITDTQYF	TGTGCCAGCAGCTTTCCTTCGACTAGTATAACAGATACGCAGTATTTT